This is a list of T cell receptor beta chains from one sample in a study of blood T cell repertoires in COVID-19. Produced via immunoSEQ multiplex PCR; TCRdb's table is partial and in-frame only. The data hold 95,000 to 130,000 clones, with approximately 84% observed a single time. The specimen sequenced was peripheral blood. These receptor sequences come from a man aged 70 or older with active or convalescent COVID-19. The conserved cysteine and the conserved F or W are not part of the CDR3 here.

TRBV2	ASSPFQGEAEAF
TRBV4-1	ASSQQPGQGPGGTEAF
TRBV29-1	SVGRGLAGDRRGAKNIQY
TRBV28	ASSFSGGVGYT
TRBV4-2	ASSPDRGNEKLF
TRBV5-8	ASSLGQRGGNEQF
TRBV2	ASRVEGTNVETQY
TRBV11-3	ASSSPPRGKPETQY
TRBV5-4	ASSVAGMNTEAF
TRBV6-6	ASWALDNYGYT
TRBV4-2	ASSPSVLIPYEQY
TRBV4-3	ASSQAGVLQGVHGYT
TRBV27	ASSLFSGIWDEQF
TRBV5-1	ASSTHGGRSYNEQF
TRBV15	ATSRGYDRSSSGNTIY
TRBV11-3	ASSRGQGAVDEKLF
TRBV29-1	SVIAGFGNTEAF
TRBV19	ASSIVGTGANVLT
TRBV6-5	ASSPVPYEQY
TRBV5-1	ASSPLAGGQGDTQY
TRBV6-1	ASSEGQGFYEQY
TRBV15	ATSRDAGGRSPLH
TRBV13	ASSLVGGRTQY
TRBV7-9	ASSSDSSGANVLT
TRBV20-1	SASHTDTQY
TRBV6-5	ASRVGISGTGELF
TRBV12-3/TRBV12-4	ASSLDRHTEAF
TRBV4-2	ASSQEKGQGIDTQY
TRBV6-1	ASSEGAGRQPQH
TRBV6-5	ASSYSTENTEAF
TRBV7-2	ASSLVAPQGSYSYEQY
TRBV12-3/TRBV12-4	ASRTQGDQPQH
TRBV7-9	ASSLEKTGRNGYT
TRBV6-5	ASSYVSQETQY
TRBV11-3	ASSLRTAIETQY
TRBV28	ASSFRVAWEITYGYT
TRBV9	ASSASGTLGGSPLH
TRBV9	ASSVLEGASSGNTIY
TRBV12-1	ASSFGAGGRTGELF
TRBV6-5	ASSMTKMNTEAF
TRBV28	ASSFVRTSGRSRETQY
TRBV9	ASSVGQGNYGYT
TRBV6-1	ASSDGGQGGEKLF
TRBV9	ASSGGLAGGEQF
TRBV5-1	ASSLDKTQY
TRBV15	ATSRAGYNQPQH
TRBV7-3	ASSRGTSGTGELF
TRBV11-2	ASSPRIHGYT
TRBV5-4	ASSLSRGSSYEQY
TRBV15	ATSRGQGNEKLF
TRBV12-3/TRBV12-4	ASSSGARGYT
TRBV6-1	ASSDGRGRGQPQH
TRBV7-8	ASRQQGDSPLH
TRBV5-8	ASSQPGGQTTGELF
TRBV6-1	ASSEAVFRDSKETQY
TRBV7-3	ASSPGLAGRTDTQY
TRBV27	ASVSPPGQGSYEQY
TRBV12-5	ASGLIFGGGYT
TRBV11-2	ASSPSYPGQGYT
TRBV4-2	ASSQDRGGVAGELF